The next 23 T cell receptor beta chains were all read from a single sample in a study of T-cell reconstitution after alpha-beta-depleted transplantation in children. TCRbeta library preparation incorporated unique molecular identifiers. TCRdb reprocessed the PCR reads with MiXCR, giving one entry per CDR3 protein. This sample yields fewer than 500,000 distinct CDR3 sequences, of which around two fifths are seen a single time; roughly a quarter belongs to the top ten. The starting material was PBMCs, obtained before TCRalphabeta/CD19-depleted stem cell transplant. The receptors stem from a girl aged 2 to 10 with aplastic anemia, due to receive a stem cell transplant.

This clonotype was detected once. The chain joins TRBV6-1 to TRBJ2-4; no clear D gene. The CDR3 length is 13 residues. Germline loops: CDR1 MNHNS, CDR2 SASEGT. V shed 6 bases and J shed 3 bases, with 9 bases lying between them. The CDR3 loop reads CASRQRGKNIQYF. The CDR3 DNA follows: TGTGCCAGCAGACAGCGCGGCAAAAACATTCAGTACTTC.

The V gene is TRBV20-1, the J gene TRBJ1-3; the D is unclear. The CDR3 spans 13 residues. CDR1 DFQATT and CDR2 SNEGSKA come from the germline V gene (reference sequence). The chain's CDR3 is CSVAGSSGNTIYF. In DNA form, the CDR3 reads TGCAGCGTGGCCGGTAGCTCTGGAAACACCATATATTTT.

The V and J genes are TRBV5-1 and TRBJ1-3; D gene uncertain. V dropped 4 bases and J dropped 8 bases, with 19 bases sitting between them. The CDR3 has 15 amino acids. The germline CDR1 and CDR2 sequences are SGHRS and YFSETQ. CDR3 nucleotides: TGCGCCAGCAGCCTCCGGACGGCCCGGATGGACACCATATATTTT. It is translated as CASSLRTARMDTIYF. The full variable domain, with the rest looked up from reference TRBV5-1 and TRBJ1-3, is KAGVTQTPRYLIKTRGQQVTLSCSPISGHRSVSWYQQTPGQGLQFLFEYFSETQRNKGNFPGRFSGRQFSNSRSEMNVSTLELGDSALYLCASSLRTARMDTIYFGEGSWLTVV.

The chain recombines TRBV6-1 with TRBJ2-1, with 7 bases matching TRBD1. Looked up from germline, CDR1 is MNHNS and CDR2 is SASEGT. Trimming removed 3 bases from V and 10 bases from J; junction bases left unmatched: 6. The CDR3 extends over 13 amino acids. DNA for the CDR3: TGTGCCAGCAGTGACAGACAGGGAAGGGAGCAGTTCTTC. Its translation: CASSDRQGREQFF.

This clonotype was detected a few times. V is TRBV7-9 and J is TRBJ2-2; possibly TRBD1 for D (6 bases). Trimming cost V 1 base and J 2 bases, with 8 bases left between them. Germline values: CDR1 SEHNR, CDR2 FQNEAQ (reference sequence). This CDR3 spans 15 amino acids. The CDR3 sequence is CASSLVGANTGELFF. In nucleotides, the CDR3 is TGTGCCAGCAGCTTAGTGGGGGCCAACACCGGGGAGCTGTTTTTT.

The V gene is TRBV7-2, the J gene TRBJ2-7, with 7 positions matching TRBD1. CDR1 and CDR2 from the germline V gene are SGHTA and FQGNSA. The length of the CDR3 is 14 residues. V trimming: 5 bases; J trimming: 3 bases; junction bases outside the gene matches: 7. The CDR3 DNA sequence: TGTGCCAGCAGCATGGGGGACAGTAACTACGAGCAGTACTTC. Translation: CASSMGDSNYEQYF.

The rearrangement links TRBV20-1 to TRBJ2-4; 10 bases are shared with TRBD1. Germline V gene lookup returns CDR1 DFQATT and CDR2 SNEGSKA (reference sequence). The CDR3 is 15 residues long. CDR3 DNA: TGCAGCGCCGTACCGGGACAGGGGGCCAAAAACATTCAGTACTTC. It codes for CSAVPGQGAKNIQYF.

The chain uses TRBV3-1 and TRBJ1-4; 7 bases are a match to TRBD1. Trimming took 2 bases from V and 8 from J; bases not matched to a gene: 11. The germline V gene has CDR1 LGHDT and CDR2 YNNKEL (reference sequence). CDR3 size: 16 residues. The CDR3 DNA follows: TGTGCCAGCAGCCAATATAGACAGGGTCCCCGAGAAAAACTGTTTTTT. Protein product: CASSQYRQGPREKLFF.

The table lists this clonotype with a few counts. This chain links TRBV7-9 with TRBJ2-1; D is unresolved. With 6 bases removed from V and 7 bases from J, the gap between germline ends came to 16 bases. In germline, CDR1 is SEHNR, CDR2 FQNEAQ (reference sequence). This CDR3 comprises 14 residues. This CDR3 reads CASSAVQTTNEQFF. CDR3 coding DNA: TGTGCCAGCAGTGCCGTCCAGACGACAAATGAGCAGTTCTTC.

The chain combines TRBV5-1 with TRBJ1-1; D is perhaps TRBD1 (6 bases). Trimming cost V 4 bases and J 4 bases, with 17 bases left between them. CDR3 length: 15 residues. From germline, CDR1 is SGHRS and CDR2 YFSETQ. The chain's CDR3 is CASSETRTAGTEAFF. CDR3 sequence (DNA): TGCGCCAGCAGCGAAACCAGGACAGCCGGCACTGAAGCTTTCTTT.

The chain recombines TRBV20-1 with TRBJ2-3; 12 bases map to TRBD2. CDR1 DFQATT and CDR2 SNEGSKA come from the germline V gene (reference sequence). The CDR3 consists of 14 residues. Germline trimming cut 1 base from V and 7 bases from J; bases unmatched to any gene: 3. The CDR3 is CSARGLAGVNTQYF. CDR3 DNA sequence: TGCAGTGCTAGAGGACTAGCGGGAGTAAATACGCAGTATTTT.

This rearrangement joins TRBV12-3 or TRBV12-4 to TRBJ2-4, with D uncertain. The CDR3 consists of 19 residues. Trimming removed 5 bases from V and 0 bases from J, with 23 bases in between. CDR3 nucleotides: TGTGCCAGCAGTCCCAGACACGGACGTCCGAACATAGCCAAAAACATTCAGTACTTC. Translated, it gives CASSPRHGRPNIAKNIQYF.

Regarding this clonotype: An end of the junction differs from the germline gene, which may be a read error. This rearrangement joins TRBV5-1 to TRBJ1-2; D gene unclear. The CDR3 runs 14 residues. Germline lookup yields CDR1 SGHRS and CDR2 YFSETQ. CDR3 residues: CAGSLDGSLYGYTF. The CDR3 bases are TGCGCCGGCAGCCTGGACGGGTCACTATATGGCTACACCTTC.

This clonotype was detected a few times. V and J are TRBV4-3 and TRBJ2-1, with 13 bases that match TRBD2. The J segment lost 0 bases and the V segment lost 1 base, leaving 9 bases of the junction unmatched. This CDR3 is 20 amino acids long. The V gene's germline CDR1 is LGHNA and CDR2 YSLEER. The CDR3 DNA follows: TGCGCCAGCAGCCAAGGAGGTACAACTAGCGGGAGGGCCTCCTACAATGAGCAGTTCTTC. Its translation: CASSQGGTTSGRASYNEQFF.

This clonotype was found a few times. The V call is TRBV5-6, the J call TRBJ1-5; 9 bases map to TRBD1. The V gene's germline CDR1 is SGHDT and CDR2 YYEEEE. Trimming cost V 7 bases and J 1 base; bases outside gene matches: 0. This CDR3 has 13 amino acids. The CDR3, as DNA: TGTGCCAGCGGACAGGGGAGCAATCAGCCCCAGCATTTT. It specifies CASGQGSNQPQHF.

This clonotype was detected only a few times. This chain joins TRBV5-1 and TRBJ1-2; TRBD1 matches at 7 bases. Germline V gene sequence: CDR1 SGHRS, CDR2 YFSETQ. V was pared by 3 bases and J by 1 base, with 9 bases of the junction left unmatched. The CDR3 runs to 16 residues. The CDR3 DNA sequence: TGCGCCAGCAGCTCGTTGAAGCAGGGGGATAACTATGGCTACACCTTC. Encoded protein: CASSSLKQGDNYGYTF.

This clonotype was detected a few times. The gene calls are TRBV5-1 and TRBJ1-1; D gene uncertain. This CDR3 is built from 13 residues. CDR1 and CDR2 (germline): SGHRS, YFSETQ. Trimming took 0 bases from V and 11 from J, leaving 14 bases between them. The CDR3 region is CASSLDGRQAAFF. The CDR3 nucleotides are TGCGCCAGCAGCTTGGACGGCAGACAAGCGGCTTTCTTT.

V gene TRBV20-1 combines with J gene TRBJ2-7; 8 bases are shared with TRBD2. V shed 3 bases, J shed 2 bases, and the junction held 6 bases outside the gene matches. CDR1 is DFQATT, CDR2 SNEGSKA, per germline (reference sequence). The CDR3 has 14 residues. DNA of the CDR3: TGCAGTGCTAGCCCCAGCGGGAGTCCCTACGAGCAGTACTTC. As protein: CSASPSGSPYEQYF.

The chain joins TRBV18 to TRBJ2-1, with 7 bases matching TRBD2. Trimming took 3 bases from V and 2 from J; bases not matched to a gene: 4. The CDR3 covers 15 residues. CDR1 and CDR2 from the germline V gene are KGHSH and LQKENI. In nucleotides, the CDR3 is TGTGCCAGCTCACCGGGGAGCGGGACCTACAATGAGCAGTTCTTC. Protein: CASSPGSGTYNEQFF.

The J gene is TRBJ1-3, the V gene TRBV6-5, with D unresolved. CDR3 length equals 14 residues. Trimming took off 0 bases at V and 0 bases at J, with 3 bases between the two ends. CDR1 and CDR2 from the germline V gene are MNHEY and SVGAGI. The CDR3 spells CASSYSNSGNTIYF. In DNA, the CDR3 is TGTGCCAGCAGTTACTCGAACTCTGGAAACACCATATATTTT.

Of note for this clonotype: The junction differs from germline at one of its ends, possibly a read error. The chain couples TRBV20-1 to TRBJ1-6; tentatively, D is TRBD1 (6 bases). The CDR3 totals 16 residues. The V gene's germline CDR1 is DFQATT and CDR2 SNEGSKA (reference sequence). CDR3 loop: CSAREGGPSHNSPLHF. Here the CDR3 DNA reads TGCAGTGCTAGAGAAGGGGGGCCCTCCCATAATTCACCCCTCCACTTT.

This clonotype was picked up a small number of times. The chain has TRBV20-1 and TRBJ2-2; 10 nucleotides line up with TRBD2. V was pared by 1 base and J by 7 bases, with 9 bases of the junction left unmatched. Germline V CDR1 and CDR2: DFQATT, SNEGSKA (reference sequence). This CDR3 contains 16 residues. Here the CDR3 reads CSARASGGAGNGELFF. CDR3 DNA: TGCAGTGCTAGAGCAAGCGGGGGGGCCGGGAACGGGGAGCTGTTTTTT.

The chain has TRBV4-1 and TRBJ2-5; 10 bases match TRBD1. CDR1 is MGHRA, CDR2 YSYEKL, per germline. The CDR3 contains 15 residues. V gave up 1 base and J gave up 4 bases; unmatched junction bases: 3. The CDR3 here is CASSQVDRGLETQYF. In DNA, the CDR3 is TGCGCCAGCAGCCAAGTGGACAGGGGGTTAGAGACCCAGTACTTC.